Given below is one T cell receptor (beta chain) in context. Its antigen is undetermined. Some clones are missing from TCRdb's copy, which holds only in-frame ones; the method was immunoSEQ multiplex PCR. This table has more than 85,000 clones, roughly nine tenths appearing once. The data originate from a study of OX40 agonist ivuxolimab in advanced cancers. Study-wide results and limits: No determination was made of the antigen specificity of the expanded peripheral T cells.

Per the germline V gene, CDR1 is GTSNPN and CDR2 is SVGIG (reference sequence). Deletions cut 1 base from V and 3 bases from J, with 9 bases between. This CDR3 comprises 14 residues. The source was CD4+ or CD8+ T cells sorted from blood, collected in a trial of the OX40 agonist ivuxolimab. V usage is TRBV30 and J usage is TRBJ1-4; perhaps TRBD1 as D (5 bases). This clonotype was obtained from an adult with an advanced solid tumor such as melanoma, head and neck, liver or kidney cancer. For the CDR3, the DNA is TGTGCCTGGAGTGGCTGGGGGTCTAATGAAAAACTGTTTTTT. Its translation: CAWSGWGSNEKLFF.